This T cell receptor beta chain was obtained from a study of blood T cell repertoires in COVID-19. Study summary: Researchers got acute and convalescent COVID-19 samples from the United States, Italy and Spain. T cells, B-cell-depleted T cells, or PBMCs provided the cDNA or gDNA that served as material.

As processed by the authors: Reference gene primers were amplified, and this amplification served to estimate nucleated cell counts. Profiling relied on immunoSEQ multiplex PCR, and the TCRdb table lists in-frame clones only, not all of them. V, J and clone size derive from that table, while D and trimming were established from the DNA sequence. The sample shows about 520,000 clones, approximately 85% of them seen only once. This CDR3 spans 14 amino acids. Germline assignment: CDR1 MNHEY and CDR2 SVGAGI. V lost 4 bases to trimming and J lost 5 bases; unmatched junction nucleotides: 4. The chain is built from TRBV6-5 and TRBJ2-7, with 11 bases matching TRBD2. Specimen: peripheral blood. The TCR was taken from a human donor in a cohort sampled during active COVID-19. The CDR3 coding sequence is TGTGCCAGCAGTTTAGCGGGAGGGCCTCACGAGCAGTACTTC. Protein product: CASSLAGGPHEQYF.